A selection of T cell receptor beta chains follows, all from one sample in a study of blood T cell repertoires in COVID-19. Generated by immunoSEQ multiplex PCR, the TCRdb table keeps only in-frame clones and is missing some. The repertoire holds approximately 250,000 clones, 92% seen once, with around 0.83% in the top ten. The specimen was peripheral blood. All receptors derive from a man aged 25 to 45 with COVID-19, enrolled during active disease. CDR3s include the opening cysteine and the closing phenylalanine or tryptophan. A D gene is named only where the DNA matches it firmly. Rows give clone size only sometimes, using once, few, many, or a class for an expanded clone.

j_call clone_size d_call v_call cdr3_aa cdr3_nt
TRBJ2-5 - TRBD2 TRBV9 CASTLESGAQETQYF TGTGCCAGCACCCTAGAGAGCGGGGCACAAGAGACCCAGTACTTC
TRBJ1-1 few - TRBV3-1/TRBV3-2 CASSQAGQSMNTEAFF TGTGCCAGCAGCCAGGCCGGACAGAGCATGAACACTGAAGCTTTCTTT
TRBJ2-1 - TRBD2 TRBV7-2 CASSFAGGPGDEQFF TGTGCCAGCAGCTTCGCGGGGGGGCCAGGGGATGAGCAGTTCTTC
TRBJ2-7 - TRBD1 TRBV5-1 CASSLGTGGYSYEQYF TGCGCCAGCAGCTTAGGGACAGGGGGCTACTCCTACGAGCAGTACTTC
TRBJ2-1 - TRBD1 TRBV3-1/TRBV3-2 CASSQGIGQGRGEQFF TGTGCCAGCAGCCAAGGTATCGGACAGGGGAGAGGTGAGCAGTTCTTC
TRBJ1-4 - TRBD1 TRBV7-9 CASSLEPTGAGEKLFF TGTGCCAGCAGTTTGGAACCGACAGGGGCGGGGGAAAAACTGTTTTTT
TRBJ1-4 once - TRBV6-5 CATRPESGAHEKLFF TGTGCCACACGACCCGAGAGTGGGGCGCACGAAAAACTGTTTTTT
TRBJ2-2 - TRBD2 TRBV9 CASSERGANTGELFF TGTGCCAGCAGCGAGCGGGGCGCGAACACCGGGGAGCTGTTTTTT
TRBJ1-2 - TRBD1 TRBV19 CASSRRDRANYGYTF TGTGCCAGTAGTAGAAGGGACAGAGCTAACTATGGCTACACCTTC
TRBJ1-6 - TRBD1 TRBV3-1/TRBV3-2 CASSQIPPGDRASPLHF TGTGCCAGCAGCCAAATTCCCCCCGGGGACAGGGCTTCACCCCTCCACTTT
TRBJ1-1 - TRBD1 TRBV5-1 CASSYRTGINTEAFF TGCGCCAGCAGCTATCGGACAGGTATAAACACTGAAGCTTTCTTT
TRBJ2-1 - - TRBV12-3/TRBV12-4 CASSFGAWDEQFF TGTGCCAGCAGTTTCGGAGCTTGGGATGAGCAGTTCTTC
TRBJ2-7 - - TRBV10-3 CAISDGGQKNYEQYF TGTGCCATCAGTGACGGGGGGCAGAAAAATTACGAGCAGTACTTC
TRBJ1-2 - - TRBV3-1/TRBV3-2 CASSHNVGDGYTF TGTGCCAGCAGCCACAACGTGGGAGATGGCTACACCTTC
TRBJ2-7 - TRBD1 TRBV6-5 CASTPTGKDYEQYF TGTGCCAGCACTCCGACAGGGAAAGACTACGAGCAGTACTTC
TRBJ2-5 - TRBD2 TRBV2 CASSEDSGRETQYF TGTGCCAGCAGTGAGGATAGCGGGAGGGAGACCCAGTACTTC
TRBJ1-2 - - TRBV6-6 CASTYRPEMDGYTF TGTGCCAGCACCTACAGACCTGAGATGGATGGCTACACCTTC
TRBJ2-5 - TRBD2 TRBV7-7 CASSLGAGGGYQETQYF TGTGCCAGCAGCTTAGGAGCAGGCGGGGGTTACCAAGAGACCCAGTACTTC
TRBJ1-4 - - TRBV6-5 CASRKQGGDQEKLFF TGTGCCAGCAGAAAGCAAGGCGGGGACCAGGAAAAACTGTTTTTT
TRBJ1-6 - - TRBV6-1 CASSEKFRKRTSYNSPLHF TGTGCCAGCAGTGAAAAATTTCGAAAGCGCACCTCCTATAATTCACCCCTCCACTTT
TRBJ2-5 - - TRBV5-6 CASSDETVGQETQYF TGTGCCAGCAGCGACGAGACAGTGGGCCAAGAGACCCAGTACTTC
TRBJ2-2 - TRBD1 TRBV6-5 CAYRQGHFTGELFF TGTGCCTATAGACAGGGACATTTCACCGGGGAGCTGTTTTTT
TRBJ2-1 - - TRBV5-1 CASGGTLEEQFF TGCGCCAGCGGGGGGACTCTTGAGGAGCAGTTCTTC